This record concerns one TCR beta chain sequence. This table comes from immunoSEQ multiplex PCR, and its TCRdb copy is limited to in-frame clones, with some not included. The sample shows 100,000 to 140,000 clones, more than 75% of them seen only once. This specimen belongs to a study of T cell responses to AZD1222 COVID-19 vaccine. Germline V gene data show CDR1 as WNHNN and CDR2 as SYGVQD (reference sequence). V lost 0 bases and J 10 bases, leaving 12 bases between the germline ends. CDR3 size: 14 residues. The receptor's source is an adult in good health. The sample here was peripheral blood, taken on day 0 of AZD1222 vaccination. This rearrangement joins TRBV10-1 to TRBJ2-2; D is possibly TRBD1 or TRBD2 (6 bases each). The CDR3 DNA follows: TGCGCCAGCAGTGAGTCAGGGGGGTCGGAGGAGCTGTTTTTT. This codes for CASSESGGSEELFF.